Each of the 24 T cell receptor beta chains below was sequenced from the same sample in a study of cytomegalovirus exposure and HLA in healthy donors. With 60 Vbeta and 13 Jbeta primers, the PCR was carried out. The assay was immunoSEQ multiplex PCR, and TCRdb's table has in-frame clones only and misses some. The sample records 150,000 to 200,000 clones, 75% to 90% being singletons. The specimen sequenced was PBMCs. These receptors all come from a boy aged 5-17 years in good health and CMV-seronegative.

The genes are TRBV29-1 and TRBJ2-7; 9 nucleotides match TRBD2. The CDR3 loop spans 15 amino acids. The V gene end was trimmed by 1 base and the J gene end by 4 bases; junction bases not matched to a gene: 8. CDR1 is SQVTM and CDR2 is ANQGSEA in the germline V gene. CDR3 residues: CSVEGGAGGYYEQYF. The CDR3 bases are TGCAGCGTTGAAGGTGGGGCGGGGGGGTATTACGAGCAGTACTTC.

This clone was picked up one time. The chain has TRBV19 and TRBJ2-3, with TRBD2 identical over 10 bases. From germline, CDR1 is LNHDA and CDR2 SQIVND (reference sequence). CDR3 size: 17 residues. The J segment lost 2 bases and the V segment lost 9 bases, leaving 14 bases of the junction unmatched. This CDR3 reads CASLQAGGPRSTDTQYF. The CDR3 DNA follows: TGTGCCAGCCTTCAAGCGGGAGGGCCACGATCCACAGATACGCAGTATTTT.

CDR3 bases: TGTGCCAGCAGTTTACTACAGGGCAACACCGGGGAGCTGTTTTTT. Protein sequence: CASSLLQGNTGELFF. The chain has TRBV27 and TRBJ2-2; tentatively, D is TRBD1 (6 bases). The CDR3 contains 15 residues. V lost 2 bases, J lost 2 bases, and 9 bases lay in between. Per germline, CDR1 MNHEY and CDR2 SMNVEV (reference sequence).

This clone was observed a handful of times. The CDR3 region is CASSEGRQYYGYTF. CDR3 in DNA: TGTGCCAGCAGTGAAGGTCGACAATACTATGGCTACACCTTC. This chain links TRBV6-1 with TRBJ1-2; unclear D gene. Germline CDR1 and CDR2: MNHNS and SASEGT. Trimming took off 1 base at V and 3 bases at J, with 9 bases between the two ends. The CDR3 totals 14 residues.

The chain couples TRBV11-3 to TRBJ2-7; perhaps TRBD2 as D (6 bases). V lost 3 bases, J lost 5 bases, and 11 bases lay in between. The CDR3 has 13 amino acids. Germline V gives CDR1 SGHNT, CDR2 YENEEA. The CDR3 bases are TGTGCCAGCAGCTTTGGCGGGGAGCACGAGCAGTACTTC. Its protein product is CASSFGGEHEQYF.

To note about this clone: Mismatch with germline at one junction end may stem from a read error. Other DNA sequences of this sample code for an identical CDR3. J is TRBJ2-3 and V is TRBV5-6; 9 bases map to TRBD2. The CDR3 is 15 residues long. CDR1 is SGHDT and CDR2 is YYEEEE in the germline V gene. The DNA for the CDR3 is TGTGCCAGCAGCTTGGGTTGGCGGGGGGGCCGTACGCAGTACTTT. This encodes CASSLGWRGGRTQYF.

V gene TRBV11-2 combines with J gene TRBJ2-7, with 7 bases lining up with TRBD1. The CDR3 has 17 amino acids. Trimming removed 0 bases from V and 1 base from J; junction bases left unmatched: 9. Germline lookup yields CDR1 SGHAT and CDR2 FQNNGV. This chain's CDR3 is CASSLDRGQHLSYEQYF. The CDR3 DNA is TGTGCCAGCAGCTTAGATAGGGGACAGCACCTGTCCTACGAGCAGTACTTC.

This clone was seen just once. The rearrangement joins TRBV29-1 to TRBJ1-2; D gene uncertain. Trimming cost V 4 bases and J 7 bases, with 13 bases left between them. The length of the CDR3 is 12 residues. Germline CDR1 SQVTM, CDR2 ANQGSEA. CDR3 DNA: TGCAGCGTTGGGGTGGAGGGTGGTGGCTACACCTTC. Translating gives CSVGVEGGGYTF.

This clone was observed once. V usage is TRBV19 and J usage is TRBJ1-6; D is perhaps TRBD1 (6 bases). CDR3 size: 15 residues. V shed 1 base and J shed 7 bases, with 11 bases lying between them. CDR1 and CDR2 from the germline V gene are LNHDA and SQIVND (reference sequence). This CDR3 is CASSIAGAANSPLHF. The DNA for the CDR3 is TGTGCCAGTAGTATAGCAGGGGCGGCGAATTCACCCCTCCACTTT.

A single count supports this clone. The chain employs TRBV7-8 and TRBJ2-7, with TRBD1 identical over 9 bases. The CDR3 covers 17 residues. CDR1 and CDR2 (germline): SGHVS, FQNEAQ. Trimming at V came to 5 bases and at J to 3 bases, leaving 14 bases not matched to a gene. Here the CDR3 reads CASSPWTRDRVLYEQYF. For the CDR3, the DNA is TGTGCCAGCAGCCCCTGGACCCGGGACAGGGTACTCTACGAGCAGTACTTC.

A single count supports this clone. The rearrangement links TRBV6-5 to TRBJ1-2, with D hard to call. Germline assignment: CDR1 MNHEY and CDR2 SVGAGI. This CDR3 spans 13 amino acids. Trimming stripped 4 bases from V and 4 bases from J, with 10 bases between. CDR3: CASSLSGGYGYTF. In nucleotides, the CDR3 is TGTGCCAGCAGTTTGTCCGGCGGCTATGGCTACACCTTC.

V and J are TRBV7-9 and TRBJ1-2; D remains unclear. V gave up 5 bases and J gave up 8 bases, with 12 bases separating them. Germline V lookup: CDR1 SEHNR, CDR2 FQNEAQ (reference sequence). This CDR3 comprises 12 residues. In nucleotides, the CDR3 is TGTGCCAGCAGCCTCACGGGTCAGGGCTACACCTTC. Amino acid sequence: CASSLTGQGYTF.

V usage is TRBV6-1 and J usage is TRBJ1-2; 9 positions match TRBD1. V was clipped by 2 bases and J by 8 bases; unmatched bases: 6. The germline CDR1 and CDR2 sequences are MNHNS and SASEGT. The CDR3 runs to 14 residues. The CDR3 loop reads CASSEIETGGGYTF. CDR3 bases: TGTGCCAGCAGTGAAATAGAGACAGGGGGGGGCTACACCTTC.

The chain uses TRBV29-1 and TRBJ1-2; tentatively, D is TRBD1 (6 bases). The CDR3 loop spans 14 amino acids. V lost 5 bases and J lost 0, with 13 bases in between. CDR1 is SQVTM and CDR2 is ANQGSEA in the germline V gene. The CDR3 protein is CSVSNRVSNYGYTF. The CDR3, as DNA: TGCAGCGTTTCCAACAGGGTATCTAACTATGGCTACACCTTC. Full variable domain (rest looked up from reference TRBV29-1 and TRBJ1-2): SAVISQKPSRDICQRGTSLTIQCQVDSQVTMMFWYRQQPGQSLTLIATANQGSEATYESGFVIDKFPISRPNLTFSTLTVSNMSPEDSSIYLCSVSNRVSNYGYTFGSGTRLTVV.

The V call is TRBV19, the J call TRBJ1-5; 10 nucleotides agree with TRBD1. The CDR3 extends over 14 amino acids. Germline V gene sequence: CDR1 LNHDA, CDR2 SQIVND (reference sequence). The J segment lost 5 bases and the V segment lost 10 bases, leaving 8 bases of the junction unmatched. CDR3 DNA sequence: TGTGCCACCTTGGGGGGGACAGGGGATCAGCCCCAGCATTTT. Protein sequence: CATLGGTGDQPQHF.

This clone appeared a few times. The chain has TRBV30 and TRBJ2-7; TRBD1 agrees at 7 bases. The V gene's germline CDR1 is GTSNPN and CDR2 SVGIG (reference sequence). This CDR3 is built from 13 residues. V shed 2 bases and J 9 bases; nucleotides not matched to a gene: 10. CDR3 nucleotide sequence: TGTGCCTGGAGTAACTCGGACAGGACAGGGCAGTACTTC. This sequence encodes CAWSNSDRTGQYF.

The chain has TRBV7-4 and TRBJ2-7, with D perhaps TRBD2 (6 bases). Trimming took 5 bases from V and 1 from J, leaving 15 bases between them. Germline CDR1 and CDR2: SGHVT and SQSDAQ. CDR3 length: 15 amino acids. The CDR3 loop is CASSTLAGCSYEQYF. The CDR3 DNA reads as TGTGCCAGCAGCACTCTCGCGGGGTGTTCCTACGAGCAGTACTTC.

This chain's CDR3 is CAITAPGGELFF. CDR3 DNA: TGTGCCATCACGGCCCCCGGAGGAGAGCTGTTTTTT. V usage is TRBV10-3 and J usage is TRBJ2-2; weak D call: TRBD2 (5 bases). Looked up from germline, CDR1 is ENHRY and CDR2 is SYGVKD. This CDR3 contains 12 residues. Trimming removed 7 bases at V and 11 bases at J, with 14 bases between.

This chain connects TRBV11-3 to TRBJ2-5; D possibly corresponds to TRBD2 (6 bases). The length of the CDR3 is 15 residues. Germline CDR1 reads SGHNT; CDR2 reads YENEEA. V lost 1 base, J lost 8 bases, and 17 bases lay in between. The DNA for the CDR3 is TGTGCCAGCAGCTTAGGAGGTAGCGGCACTGTAACCCAGTACTTC. Its translation: CASSLGGSGTVTQYF.

This rearrangement joins TRBV2 to TRBJ1-4, with 10 bases fitting TRBD1. Germline V gene sequence: CDR1 SNHLY, CDR2 FYNNEI. The CDR3 is 15 residues long. The ends lost 6 bases at V and 8 bases at J; junction bases unmatched: 9. CDR3 amino acids: CASRVDRGRREKLFF. In DNA form, the CDR3 reads TGTGCCAGCAGAGTGGACAGGGGGAGGAGAGAAAAACTGTTTTTT.

This clone appeared a few times. The CDR3 region has the DNA TGTGCCAGCAGCCGCCCCGGGAGCCTTTATGGCTACACCTTC. This translates into CASSRPGSLYGYTF. The chain employs TRBV6-5 and TRBJ1-2; unclear D gene. Germline-derived CDR1 and CDR2 are MNHEY and SVGAGI. The CDR3 is made up of 14 amino acids. V was pared by 6 bases and J by 5 bases, with 16 bases between.

The chain uses TRBV6-1 and TRBJ1-1, with TRBD1 matching 7 bases. The ends lost 7 bases at V and 4 bases at J; junction bases unmatched: 6. Germline CDR1 and CDR2: MNHNS and SASEGT. This CDR3 has 13 amino acids. The CDR3 bases are TGTGCCAGCATCCCGACAGGGATCACTGAAGCTTTCTTT. This sequence encodes CASIPTGITEAFF.

The gene calls are TRBV5-1 and TRBJ1-1; D remains ambiguous. Germline CDR1 reads SGHRS; CDR2 reads YFSETQ. V dropped 1 base and J dropped 3 bases, with 7 bases sitting between them. This CDR3 has 13 residues. In DNA, the CDR3 is TGCGCCAGCAGCTTGAGCGGATACACTGAAGCTTTCTTT. It encodes CASSLSGYTEAFF.

This chain's CDR3 is CASSWRGADTQYF. DNA for the CDR3: TGTGCCAGCAGCTGGCGGGGGGCAGATACGCAGTATTTT. The gene calls are TRBV7-8 and TRBJ2-3, with TRBD2 matching 8 bases. Germline trimming cut 4 bases from V and 4 bases from J; bases unmatched to any gene: 1. CDR3 size: 13 residues. Germline assignment: CDR1 SGHVS and CDR2 FQNEAQ.